The 31 T cell receptor beta chains presented below share a single source sample, sequenced in a study of blood T cell repertoires in COVID-19. Libraries were prepared by immunoSEQ multiplex PCR; TCRdb keeps only in-frame clonotypes and omits some of them. Altogether some 300,000 clones are present, about nine tenths being singletons, with the ten largest covering roughly 6.1%. Sequenced sample: peripheral blood. The receptor source for this set is a woman between 45 and 60 years old with COVID-19, enrolled during active disease.

The chain combines TRBV7-8 with TRBJ1-1, with TRBD1 matching over 10 bases. The germline V gene encodes CDR1 SGHVS and CDR2 FQNEAQ. The CDR3 length is 14 residues. Trimming removed 5 bases from V and 6 bases from J; junction bases left unmatched: 6. CDR3 sequence reads: CASSPGQGGAEAFF. The DNA of the CDR3 is TGTGCCAGCAGCCCAGGACAGGGGGGGGCTGAAGCTTTCTTT.

The CDR3 protein is CASSIEGMGGYEQYF. The CDR3, as DNA: TGTGCCAGTAGTATAGAGGGTATGGGAGGATACGAGCAGTACTTC. The rearrangement joins TRBV19 to TRBJ2-7, with D perhaps matching TRBD2 (6 bases). This CDR3 contains 15 residues. The germline V gene has CDR1 LNHDA and CDR2 SQIVND (reference sequence). V lost 0 bases, J lost 4 bases, and 13 bases lay in between.

The chain carries TRBV19 and TRBJ2-7; TRBD2 agrees at 12 bases. V trimming: 9 bases; J trimming: 4 bases; junction bases outside the gene matches: 10. The CDR3 covers 15 residues. Germline CDR1 and CDR2: LNHDA and SQIVND (reference sequence). CDR3 residues: CASNSPGTSGYEQYF. The CDR3, as DNA: TGTGCCAGCAATTCCCCCGGGACTAGCGGGTACGAGCAGTACTTC.

The rearrangement joins TRBV11-1 to TRBJ2-1, with TRBD2 matching over 13 bases. The CDR3 extends over 16 amino acids. CDR1 and CDR2 from the germline V gene are SGHAT and FQDESV (reference sequence). J gave up 9 bases and V 5 bases, and 10 bases lay outside the gene matches. Here the CDR3 DNA reads TGTGCCAGCAGCACCAGACTAGCGGGAGGAGGCGGTGAGCAGTTCTTC. Protein sequence: CASSTRLAGGGGEQFF.

Note on this clone: Its ends do not fully match the called genes, so a read error is possible. V gene TRBV10-3 combines with J gene TRBJ2-5, with D hard to call. The CDR3 totals 13 residues. Germline CDR1 and CDR2: ENHRY and SYGVKD. The CDR3: CAISESQTSNRDF. CDR3 DNA: TGTGCCATCAGTGAGTCTCAGACCTCAAACCGGGACTTC.

The gene calls are TRBV29-1 and TRBJ2-1; D not certain. With 2 bases removed from V and 1 base from J, the gap between germline ends came to 12 bases. This CDR3 comprises 15 residues. Germline values: CDR1 SQVTM, CDR2 ANQGSEA. In DNA, the CDR3 is TGCAGCGTTGAACCGGAAACAGTATCCTACAATGAGCAGTTCTTC. This translates into CSVEPETVSYNEQFF.

The chain couples TRBV3-1 (or the pseudogene TRBV3-2) to TRBJ1-5; no reliable D call. With 0 bases removed from V and 4 bases from J, the gap between germline ends came to 10 bases. CDR3 length: 15 amino acids. Germline V gene data show CDR1 as LGHDT and CDR2 as YNNKEL (reference sequence). The CDR3 loop is CASSQDGLSNQPQHF. The CDR3 DNA sequence: TGTGCCAGCAGCCAAGACGGACTATCTAATCAGCCCCAGCATTTT.

V and J are TRBV10-2 and TRBJ2-5; possibly TRBD2 for D (5 bases). The CDR3 covers 13 residues. CDR1 and CDR2 (germline): WSHSY, SAAADI. Trimming took off 7 bases at V and 1 base at J, with 10 bases between the two ends. CDR3 sequence: CASTLTIQETQYF. Written as DNA, the CDR3 is TGCGCCAGCACCCTGACTATCCAAGAGACCCAGTACTTC.

The rearrangement links TRBV27 to TRBJ2-3; TRBD2 agrees at 10 bases. Trimming cost V 5 bases and J 1 base; bases outside gene matches: 3. This CDR3 contains 15 residues. CDR1 and CDR2 from the germline V gene are MNHEY and SMNVEV (reference sequence). CDR3 sequence (DNA): TGTGCCAGCAGTCCTGGGACTAGCGGCACAGATACGCAGTATTTT. This sequence encodes CASSPGTSGTDTQYF.

V usage is TRBV15 and J usage is TRBJ2-3, with D uncertain. Deletions cut 3 bases from V and 0 bases from J, with 7 bases between. The CDR3 length is 14 residues. Germline-derived CDR1 and CDR2 are LNHNV and YYDKDF (reference sequence). The CDR3 protein is CATSSYTSTDTQYF. The CDR3 region has the DNA TGTGCCACCAGCAGTTACACGAGCACAGATACGCAGTATTTT.

In DNA form, the CDR3 reads TGTGCCAGCAGCCACCCAGGCGCCTATACCCAAGAGACCCAGTACTTC. It encodes CASSHPGAYTQETQYF. The genes are TRBV14 and TRBJ2-5, with no clear D. The germline V gene encodes CDR1 SGHDN and CDR2 FVKESK. The V and J ends lost 3 bases and 1 base respectively, with 15 bases between them. This CDR3 has 16 residues. The variable domain in full, completed from reference TRBV14 and TRBJ2-5, reads EAGVTQFPSHSVIEKGQTVTLRCDPISGHDNLYWYRRVMGKEIKFLLHFVKESKQDESGMPNNRFLAERTGGTYSTLKVQPAELEDSGVYFCASSHPGAYTQETQYFGPGTRLLVL.

V is TRBV5-1 and J is TRBJ1-2; possible D gene TRBD1, 6 bases. Between the trimmed V and J ends, which lost 2 bases and 0 bases, there was a span of 11 bases. This CDR3 region has 15 residues. The germline V gene encodes CDR1 SGHRS and CDR2 YFSETQ. This CDR3 reads CASSFSGVTNYGYTF. CDR3 nucleotides: TGCGCCAGCAGCTTTTCAGGGGTAACTAACTATGGCTACACCTTC.

This chain connects TRBV10-1 to TRBJ2-7; TRBD1 aligns across 8 bases. CDR1 and CDR2 from the germline V gene are WNHNN and SYGVQD (reference sequence). The CDR3 spans 13 residues. Trimming took 4 bases from V and 3 from J; bases not matched to a gene: 2. The CDR3 sequence: CASSGTGFYEQYF. For the CDR3, the DNA is TGCGCCAGCAGTGGGACAGGGTTCTACGAGCAGTACTTC.

The rearrangement joins TRBV5-1 to TRBJ2-3; possibly TRBD2 for D (6 bases). Per germline, CDR1 SGHRS and CDR2 YFSETQ. The CDR3 covers 13 residues. Trimming pared 4 bases from V and 5 bases from J, leaving 11 bases between. The CDR3 coding sequence is TGCGCCAGCAGCCTGGACGGGGGAGATACGCAGTATTTT. Translating gives CASSLDGGDTQYF.

The genes are TRBV5-1 and TRBJ1-4, with TRBD1 identical over 10 bases. V gave up 4 bases and J gave up 3 bases; unmatched junction bases: 6. Germline lookup yields CDR1 SGHRS and CDR2 YFSETQ. The CDR3 loop spans 16 amino acids. DNA of the CDR3: TGCGCCAGCAGCCCCGGGACAGGGGCCTCTAATGAAAAACTGTTTTTT. The encoded protein is CASSPGTGASNEKLFF. The full variable domain, completed using reference TRBV5-1 and TRBJ1-4, is KAGVTQTPRYLIKTRGQQVTLSCSPISGHRSVSWYQQTPGQGLQFLFEYFSETQRNKGNFPGRFSGRQFSNSRSEMNVSTLELGDSALYLCASSPGTGASNEKLFFGSGTQLSVL.

The chain carries TRBV3-1 (or the pseudogene TRBV3-2) and TRBJ2-1; 10 bases are a match to TRBD2. The junction had 7 bases not matched to a gene; V was cut back by 4 bases and J by 4 bases. Germline V CDR1 and CDR2: LGHDT, YNNKEL (reference sequence). This CDR3 contains 16 residues. The CDR3 loop reads CASSPGLAAGYNEQFF. The CDR3, as DNA: TGTGCCAGCAGCCCCGGACTAGCGGCAGGGTACAATGAGCAGTTCTTC.

The genes are TRBV7-9 and TRBJ1-1; D call uncertain. Trimming pared 4 bases from V and 0 bases from J, leaving 12 bases between. The germline gives CDR1 SEHNR, CDR2 FQNEAQ (reference sequence). CDR3 length: 15 amino acids. The chain's CDR3 is CASSSTGNMNTEAFF. DNA for the CDR3: TGTGCCAGCAGCTCAACCGGGAACATGAACACTGAAGCTTTCTTT.

The gene calls are TRBV11-3 and TRBJ1-1, with D possibly matching TRBD1 (6 bases). This CDR3 comprises 15 residues. The germline V gene has CDR1 SGHNT and CDR2 YENEEA. V was trimmed by 0 bases and J by 1 base, leaving 9 bases between them. The CDR3 coding sequence is TGTGCCAGCAGCTTAGAGGGGGCGAAGAACACTGAAGCTTTCTTT. Protein product: CASSLEGAKNTEAFF.

J is TRBJ2-5 and V is TRBV9; 10 bases line up with TRBD2. Unmatched junction bases numbered 8, after V lost 2 bases and J lost 4 bases. The CDR3 covers 16 residues. Looked up from germline, CDR1 is SGDLS and CDR2 is YYNGEE. This chain's CDR3 is CASSVDVAGGLETQYF. CDR3 bases: TGTGCCAGCAGCGTCGACGTAGCGGGAGGTTTAGAGACCCAGTACTTC.

V gene TRBV4-2 combines with J gene TRBJ1-2, with D uncertain. The germline V gene has CDR1 LGHNA and CDR2 YNFKEQ. V gave up 1 base and J gave up 3 bases, with 24 bases separating them. CDR3 length: 19 residues. In nucleotides, the CDR3 is TGTGCCAGCAGCCAAGGAGTGGTGGCAGCTTCGACTGTTTACTATGGCTACACCTTC. Protein product: CASSQGVVAASTVYYGYTF.

This sequence joins TRBV5-1 and TRBJ2-7; 12 bases agree with TRBD2. Germline CDR1 and CDR2: SGHRS and YFSETQ. V trimming: 3 bases; J trimming: 6 bases; junction bases outside the gene matches: 7. CDR3 length equals 15 residues. CDR3 sequence: CASSSRLAGVFEQYF. In DNA form, the CDR3 reads TGCGCCAGCAGCTCCCGACTAGCGGGAGTGTTCGAGCAGTACTTC.

The V call is TRBV11-3, the J call TRBJ2-2; TRBD2 aligns across 12 bases. Germline CDR1 SGHNT, CDR2 YENEEA. CDR3 size: 18 residues. J was trimmed by 7 bases and V by 5 bases; bases with no gene match: 14. The CDR3 here is CASSTASRTSGIVGELFF. The CDR3 coding sequence is TGTGCCAGCAGCACTGCCTCTCGGACTAGCGGGATTGTCGGGGAGCTGTTTTTT.

The V call is TRBV5-4, the J call TRBJ2-3; TRBD2 matches 7 bases. The CDR3 is made up of 15 amino acids. Germline V gives CDR1 SGHNT, CDR2 YYREEE (reference sequence). J gave up 4 bases and V 4 bases, and 9 bases lay outside the gene matches. The CDR3 loop is CASSRSREKPDTQYF. The DNA of the CDR3 is TGTGCCAGCAGCCGCTCGCGGGAGAAGCCAGATACGCAGTATTTT.

This chain joins TRBV24-1 and TRBJ2-1; TRBD2 agrees at 15 bases. The germline V gene encodes CDR1 KGHDR and CDR2 SFDVKD. The CDR3 is 17 residues long. With 9 bases clipped from V and 10 bases from J, the junction kept 15 bases outside the gene matches. The CDR3 sequence is CATEPFGLAGGLGEQFF. CDR3 coding DNA: TGTGCCACCGAACCATTCGGACTAGCGGGAGGGTTAGGGGAGCAGTTCTTC.

This clone was seen a few times. V gene TRBV5-8 combines with J gene TRBJ2-7; TRBD2 aligns across 11 bases. CDR3 size: 16 residues. CDR1 and CDR2 (germline): SGHTS, YDEGEE. Unmatched junction bases numbered 9, after V lost 2 bases and J lost 5 bases. The CDR3 reads CASSLFRGTSGHEQYF. The CDR3 DNA reads as TGTGCCAGCAGCTTATTTCGGGGGACTAGCGGCCACGAGCAGTACTTC.

The rearrangement links TRBV11-3 to TRBJ2-1, with TRBD1 matching 8 bases. The CDR3 length is 14 residues. The ends lost 5 bases at V and 8 bases at J; junction bases unmatched: 8. The germline CDR1 and CDR2 sequences are SGHNT and YENEEA. The CDR3 region has the DNA TGTGCCAGCAGCCAACAGGGGGTGGGGTATGAGCAGTTCTTC. It specifies CASSQQGVGYEQFF.

This clone was observed a single time. This chain links TRBV11-3 with TRBJ2-7; TRBD1 aligns across 7 bases. V shed 4 bases, J shed 1 base, and the junction held 4 bases outside the gene matches. This CDR3 has 14 amino acids. Germline V gene data show CDR1 as SGHNT and CDR2 as YENEEA. Written as DNA, the CDR3 is TGTGCCAGCAGCTGGGACAGTTCTTCCTACGAGCAGTACTTC. Translated, it gives CASSWDSSSYEQYF. Using reference TRBV11-3 and TRBJ2-7 for the parts outside the CDR3, the full variable domain is EAGVVQSPRYKIIEKKQPVAFWCNPISGHNTLYWYLQNLGQGPELLIRYENEEAVDDSQLPKDRFSAERLKGVDSTLKIQPAELGDSAVYLCASSWDSSSYEQYFGPGTRLTVT.

The CDR3 protein is CAWSDSMDRKNTEAFF. The CDR3 DNA reads TGTGCCTGGAGTGATTCCATGGACAGAAAGAACACTGAAGCTTTCTTT. This chain uses TRBV30 with TRBJ1-1, with D possibly matching TRBD1 (6 bases). V shed 1 base and J shed 1 base, with 16 bases lying between them. CDR3 length: 16 residues. Germline CDR1 GTSNPN, CDR2 SVGIG (reference sequence).

The genes are TRBV11-2 and TRBJ2-5, with 10 positions matching TRBD2. V shed 3 bases, J shed 5 bases, and the junction held 9 bases outside the gene matches. Looked up from germline, CDR1 is SGHAT and CDR2 is FQNNGV. The CDR3 runs 16 residues. The CDR3 is CASSFNLAGATETQYF. CDR3 nucleotide sequence: TGTGCCAGCAGCTTTAATCTAGCGGGAGCAACTGAGACCCAGTACTTC. The full variable domain, with the rest looked up from reference TRBV11-2 and TRBJ2-5, is EAGVAQSPRYKIIEKRQSVAFWCNPISGHATLYWYQQILGQGPKLLIQFQNNGVVDDSQLPKDRFSAERLKGVDSTLKIQPAKLEDSAVYLCASSFNLAGATETQYFGPGTRLLVL.

This chain joins TRBV7-2 and TRBJ2-2; unclear D gene. The germline CDR1 and CDR2 sequences are SGHTA and FQGNSA. V lost 1 base, J lost 6 bases, and 6 bases lay in between. This CDR3 contains 13 residues. DNA of the CDR3: TGTGCCAGCAGCTTAGTAGAGTCCGGGGAGCTGTTTTTT. This encodes CASSLVESGELFF.

This rearrangement joins TRBV7-8 to TRBJ1-2; D remains unclear. Germline CDR1 SGHVS, CDR2 FQNEAQ. The CDR3 is made up of 13 amino acids. V was cut by 5 bases and J by 8 bases, with 15 bases left in between. The CDR3 sequence: CASSRTAVWGYTF. DNA for the CDR3: TGTGCCAGCAGCCGAACGGCGGTATGGGGCTACACCTTC. Complete variable domain (other parts from reference TRBV7-8 and TRBJ1-2): GAGVSQSPRYKVAKRGQDVALRCDPISGHVSLFWYQQALGQGPEFLTYFQNEAQLDKSGLPSDRFFAERPEGSVSTLKIQRTQQEDSAVYLCASSRTAVWGYTFGSGTRLTVV.